The present entry profiles one T cell receptor (beta chain) with its context. The antigen remains undetermined. TCRdb processed the reads anew with MiXCR; each CDR3 protein has one entry. The table lists hundreds of thousands of distinct CDR3 sequences, roughly 34% of them singletons, with roughly 15% in the top ten. CDR3 length equals 14 residues. V gave up 5 bases and J gave up 3 bases, with 17 bases separating them. Germline CDR1 DFQATT, CDR2 SNEGSKA (reference sequence). These data originate in a study of T cell repertoires in cytomegalovirus infection. Study results and limitations: CMV-specific TCR beta clonotypes restricted by HLA-C dominated the ex vivo response.

The receptor comes from a human donor in good health (CMV status not recorded). Some clones in this sample may be carry-over from other donors' samples. Specimen: cultured PBMCs, collected from culture after CMV antigen stimulation. This chain links TRBV20-1 with TRBJ2-7, with a tentative D call TRBD2 (5 bases). This CDR3 is CSAAIGLGNYEQYF. In DNA form, the CDR3 reads TGCAGTGCTGCCATCGGACTCGGTAACTACGAGCAGTACTTC.